These 19 T cell receptor beta chains originate from one sample sequenced in a study of blood T cell repertoires in COVID-19 (dated by TCRdb to 2020 to 2021). Receptors were amplified or captured by the immunoSEQ multiplex PCR assay. Drawn from immuneACCESS, this table holds only the in-frame rearrangements with V and J called that TCRdb kept. Clones are partly lost; checked studies trace under half to an unresolved V gene and leave the rest unexplained. In all, the sample holds hundreds of thousands of clones, and approximately 90% of those were seen once. Less than 1.2% of the sample goes to the ten largest clones. Sequenced material: PBMCs or T cells enriched from blood (not recorded which). These receptors all stem from a man aged 18 to 29 who had recovered from COVID-19.

J is TRBJ2-7 and V is TRBV29-1; 12 bases align to TRBD1. The V gene's germline CDR1 is SQVTM and CDR2 ANQGSEA. Losses at the gene ends were 7 bases for V and 4 bases for J; bases not matched to a gene: 5. The CDR3 contains 13 residues. DNA of the CDR3: TGCAGCGGCCGGGACAGGGGGCAGTACGAGCAGTACTTC. Its translation: CSGRDRGQYEQYF.

The CDR3 sequence: CASSPMTGYEQYF. Here the CDR3 DNA reads TGTGCCAGCAGCCCTATGACAGGCTACGAGCAGTACTTC. The chain uses TRBV11-3 and TRBJ2-7; a weak D match, TRBD1 (6 bases). The CDR3 sequence is 13 residues long. V lost 5 bases and J 3 bases, leaving 11 bases between the germline ends. CDR1 is SGHNT and CDR2 is YENEEA in the germline V gene.

A remark on this clone: Other DNA sequences in the same sample also yield this CDR3. The chain links TRBV18 to TRBJ2-7; 9 positions match TRBD2. Germline CDR1 and CDR2: KGHSH and LQKENI. V shed 2 bases and J 1 base; nucleotides not matched to a gene: 0. The CDR3 contains 14 residues. CDR3 in amino acids: CASSPAGGSYEQYF. For the CDR3, the DNA is TGTGCCAGCTCACCAGCGGGAGGGTCCTACGAGCAGTACTTC.

The chain links TRBV6-2 or TRBV6-3 to TRBJ1-1; 7 bases are a match to TRBD1. The CDR3 runs to 14 residues. V was pared by 5 bases and J by 5 bases, with 8 bases of the junction left unmatched. CDR1 and CDR2 from the germline V gene are MNHEY and SVGEGT. The CDR3 DNA follows: TGTGCCAGCAGTCACAGGGGAAGGGGGACTGAAGCTTTCTTT. Its translation: CASSHRGRGTEAFF.

The chain links TRBV28 to TRBJ1-4; D not certain. The germline V and J ends were trimmed by 2 bases and 8 bases, with 9 bases remaining between them. CDR1 and CDR2 from the germline V gene are MDHEN and SYDVKM. The CDR3 is made up of 13 amino acids. The CDR3: CASSLPDTEKLFF. The CDR3 nucleotides are TGTGCCAGCAGTTTACCAGACACCGAAAAACTGTTTTTT.

The chain joins TRBV7-2 to TRBJ2-5; D gene ambiguous. Looked up from germline, CDR1 is SGHTA and CDR2 is FQGNSA. V dropped 5 bases and J dropped 1 base, with 11 bases sitting between them. The CDR3 covers 14 residues. The CDR3 nucleotides are TGTGCCAGCAGCCCCTCTCGAGCCCAAGAGACCCAGTACTTC. It encodes CASSPSRAQETQYF.

This chain links TRBV7-9 with TRBJ1-2, with 7 positions matching TRBD1. CDR1 and CDR2 (germline): SEHNR, FQNEAQ (reference sequence). V shed 5 bases, J shed 5 bases, and the junction held 11 bases outside the gene matches. The CDR3 sequence is 15 residues long. The DNA for the CDR3 is TGTGCCAGCAGCCACACTTTGGGACAGATATATGGCTACACCTTC. This gives the protein CASSHTLGQIYGYTF.

The chain combines TRBV5-6 with TRBJ1-5; D remains ambiguous. Deletions cut 0 bases from V and 4 bases from J, with 8 bases between. The CDR3 consists of 14 residues. CDR1 SGHDT and CDR2 YYEEEE come from the germline V gene. CDR3 protein: CASSLAETNQPQHF. The CDR3 nucleotides read TGTGCCAGCAGCTTGGCAGAGACTAATCAGCCCCAGCATTTT.

For the CDR3, the DNA is TGCGCCTCATCACAGGCGGAAGCTTCACCCCTCCACTTT. This codes for CASSQAEASPLHF. The rearrangement uses TRBV10-2 and TRBJ1-6; TRBD1 is a possible D gene (5 bases). Germline loops: CDR1 WSHSY, CDR2 SAAADI. The germline V and J ends were trimmed by 11 bases and 9 bases, with 17 bases remaining between them. This CDR3 comprises 13 residues.

The chain employs TRBV29-1 and TRBJ2-7; TRBD2 matches 9 bases. This CDR3 comprises 14 residues. CDR1 and CDR2 from the germline V gene are SQVTM and ANQGSEA. With V trimmed by 7 bases and J by 0 bases, 7 bases remained unmatched. The CDR3 protein is CSARLADFSYEQYF. The CDR3 DNA reads as TGCAGCGCGCGACTAGCGGACTTCTCCTACGAGCAGTACTTC.

The gene calls are TRBV19 and TRBJ1-1; a possible D gene is TRBD1 (6 bases). The length of the CDR3 is 13 residues. Germline CDR1 is LNHDA and CDR2 is SQIVND (reference sequence). Deletions cut 10 bases from V and 7 bases from J, with 19 bases between. The CDR3 spells CATRPRRGGEAFF. For the CDR3, the DNA is TGTGCCACGAGACCTCGGAGGGGGGGTGAAGCTTTCTTT. Full variable domain (outside the CDR3, taken from reference TRBV19 and TRBJ1-1): DGGITQSPKYLFRKEGQNVTLSCEQNLNHDAMYWYRQDPGQGLRLIYYSQIVNDFQKGDIAEGYSVSREKKESFPLTVTSAQKNPTAFYLCATRPRRGGEAFFGQGTRLTVV.

The chain joins TRBV3-1 (or the pseudogene TRBV3-2) to TRBJ1-1, with 7 bases aligning to TRBD1. The V segment lost 0 bases and the J segment 12 bases; nucleotides outside the gene matches: 10. The CDR3 runs 14 residues. CDR1 and CDR2 (germline): LGHDT, YNNKEL (reference sequence). CDR3 nucleotides: TGTGCCAGCAGCCAAGAAGGAAGGGGGCGCGTAACTTTCTTT. Translation gives CASSQEGRGRVTFF.

The chain uses TRBV6-1 and TRBJ2-7, with a weak D call TRBD2 (5 bases). The V end lost 1 base, the J end lost 2 bases, and 18 bases lay between the germline ends. The CDR3 loop spans 17 amino acids. Looked up from germline, CDR1 is MNHNS and CDR2 is SASEGT. CDR3: CASSEGTPGIRAYEQYF. CDR3 in DNA: TGTGCCAGCAGTGAAGGGACCCCGGGGATAAGGGCCTACGAGCAGTACTTC.

This chain links TRBV24-1 with TRBJ2-1; possible D gene TRBD2, 7 bases. This CDR3 contains 15 residues. Germline CDR1 KGHDR, CDR2 SFDVKD. V was shortened by 4 bases and J by 6 bases, with 15 bases between the two germline ends. The CDR3 bases are TGTGCCACCAGTGACCCGGGGGGCCCCGGCAATGAGCAGTTCTTC. Protein sequence: CATSDPGGPGNEQFF.

The chain carries TRBV5-1 and TRBJ2-5; 10 bases are shared with TRBD1. This CDR3 comprises 15 residues. CDR1 and CDR2 (germline): SGHRS, YFSETQ. The J segment lost 8 bases and the V segment lost 0 bases, leaving 7 bases of the junction unmatched. CDR3 in DNA: TGCGCCAGCAGCTTGGGGACCCGGGACAGGGGAACCCAGTACTTC. Protein: CASSLGTRDRGTQYF.

V usage is TRBV7-9 and J usage is TRBJ1-5, with D possibly matching TRBD1 (5 bases). V was clipped by 0 bases and J by 2 bases, with 17 bases between them. Per the germline V gene, CDR1 is SEHNR and CDR2 is FQNEAQ (reference sequence). The CDR3 has 18 residues. The CDR3 DNA sequence: TGTGCCAGCAGCTTAGCGGGGGGGTACAGCGAAGGCAATCAGCCCCAGCATTTT. Its protein is CASSLAGGYSEGNQPQHF. Full variable domain (outside the CDR3, taken from reference TRBV7-9 and TRBJ1-5): DTGVSQNPRHKITKRGQNVTFRCDPISEHNRLYWYRQTLGQGPEFLTYFQNEAQLEKSRLLSDRFSAERPKGSFSTLEIQRTEQGDSAMYLCASSLAGGYSEGNQPQHFGDGTRLSIL.

The genes are TRBV27 and TRBJ1-1, with D hard to call. Per the germline V gene, CDR1 is MNHEY and CDR2 is SMNVEV (reference sequence). Deletions cut 6 bases from V and 5 bases from J, with 13 bases between. The CDR3 sequence is 13 residues long. The DNA of the CDR3 is TGTGCCAGCAGCCCGGGTGGGAGGACTGAAGCTTTCTTT. Translating it yields CASSPGGRTEAFF.

This chain joins TRBV5-1 and TRBJ2-1, with 10 nucleotides matching TRBD2. CDR1 and CDR2 (germline): SGHRS, YFSETQ. The CDR3 spans 18 residues. The ends lost 0 bases at V and 6 bases at J; junction bases unmatched: 12. Written as DNA, the CDR3 is TGCGCCAGCAGCTTGGTGTCTAGCGGGGGACCTCTGGTCAATGAGCAGTTCTTC. Its protein is CASSLVSSGGPLVNEQFF.

The chain has TRBV5-4 and TRBJ2-7; TRBD1 is a possible D gene (5 bases). Between the trimmed V and J ends, which lost 0 bases and 1 base, there was a span of 11 bases. CDR3 length: 15 amino acids. Germline V gives CDR1 SGHNT, CDR2 YYREEE (reference sequence). The CDR3 reads CASSLADGASYEQYF. The DNA of the CDR3 is TGTGCCAGCAGCTTGGCTGATGGGGCGTCCTACGAGCAGTACTTC.